Given below is one T cell receptor beta chain in context. Which antigen it targets is not known. Base qualities are not provided; no much larger clone lies one nucleotide away. Interpreted using the paper, the time point label stands for: baseline before first vaccination. Vaccinee samples were obtained from the UK trials COV001 and COV002, which included a single-blind randomized controlled phase 2/3 trial of AZD1222 (ChAdOx1 nCoV-19) in healthy adults. For TCRbeta chain sequencing, PBMC samples from trial participants were taken at day 0 and at day 28 after the second dose. The sample belongs to a study of T cell responses to AZD1222 COVID-19 vaccine (dated by TCRdb to the early 2020s). Background for the entire study: AZD1222 recipients whose second dose came at about 4 weeks and those whose second dose came at about 12 weeks were combined into one group, since spike-specific TCR depth and breadth did not differ between the two schedules. TCR sequencing was performed for fewer than 250 trial participants, of whom around 200 were given two doses of AZD1222 and approximately 26 were given two doses of MenACWY control vaccine. Trial participants were enrolled by age into subgroups of 18-55, 56-69 and 70-plus years, and around 140, 26 and 57 TCR-sequenced participants, respectively, were included in these subgroups. General conclusions and limits of the study: Spike-specific TCR breadth and depth rose significantly after two AZD1222 doses compared with day 0 and with MenACWY recipients. Most participants were white British and females outnumbered males, and the authors suggested that clonal diversity may have been underestimated. Reportedly, close to half of the unique spike-specific TCRs recognized epitopes lying outside the regions that are mutated in the B.1.351 and B.1.1.7 variants. Because no day 14 peak-response samples were available, the repertoires could be characterized only after the peak T cell response. In the small 56-69-year group, the increase in depth fell short of significance, most likely because of low power. Conclusions about previously exposed vaccinees were limited because only six AZD1222 recipients were SARS-CoV-2 seropositive at baseline. CD4 TCRs associated with the vaccine covered the entire spike protein, and the dominant responses were in regions 160-218 and 743-854.

The CDR3 regions of human TCRbeta chains were analyzed by immunosequencing. The published analysis was carried out like this. TCRs in the repertoires were compared against a reference library of SARS-CoV-2-specific TCRs that had been generated with the MIRA antigen-specificity platform. Breadth meant the fraction of unique TCRs that were SARS-CoV-2-associated, whereas depth meant the fraction of total T cells that were SARS-CoV-2-associated. Each spike-specific TCR was assigned to its reactive spike region and to a CD4 or CD8 class using the MIRA data. Log10-transformed breadth and depth values were compared by one-way ANOVA with Sidak's multiple comparisons tests. The table was pulled from immuneACCESS by TCRdb, which kept in-frame rearrangements only. Such tables lose some clones; where checked, under half of the loss comes from unresolved V genes, and the rest has no known cause. V and J calls and clone size are those listed in that table; D and trimming were worked out from the DNA. This sample is represented by about 96,000 clones; around 87% of them were singletons. Of the sample, around 3% is held by the ten largest clones.

Spanning cysteine to phenylalanine, the CDR3 consists of 16 amino acids. Only the CDR3 part of the read is kept: 48 bases, read in frame from the first base. From a lookup of the germline V gene, CDR1 and CDR2 are SGHRS and YFSETQ. V drops 0 bases and J drops 0 bases, leaving 10 bases in between. The clonotype originates from an adult in good health. Recombination linked TRBV5-1 to TRBJ2-1; perhaps TRBD1 is the D gene, with 6 bases matching. The material was peripheral blood, obtained on day 0 of AZD1222 vaccination. The nucleotide sequence reads as follows: TGCGCCAGCAGCTTGGTAGGACAGAGCTCCTACAATGAGCAGTTCTTC. The resulting protein is CASSLVGQSSYNEQFF.